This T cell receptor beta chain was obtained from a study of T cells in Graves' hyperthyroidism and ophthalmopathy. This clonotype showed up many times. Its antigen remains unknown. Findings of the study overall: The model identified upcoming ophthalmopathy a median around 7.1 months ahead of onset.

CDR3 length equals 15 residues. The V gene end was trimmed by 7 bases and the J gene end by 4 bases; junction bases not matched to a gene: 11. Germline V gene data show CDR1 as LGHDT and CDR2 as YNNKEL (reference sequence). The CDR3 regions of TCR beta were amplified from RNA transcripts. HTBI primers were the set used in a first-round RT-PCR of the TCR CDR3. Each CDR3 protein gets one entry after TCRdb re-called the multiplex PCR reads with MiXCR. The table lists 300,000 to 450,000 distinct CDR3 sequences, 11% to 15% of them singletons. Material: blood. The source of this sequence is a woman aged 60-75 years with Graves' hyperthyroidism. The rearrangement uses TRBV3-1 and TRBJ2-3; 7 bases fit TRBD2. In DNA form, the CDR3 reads TGTGCCAGCACATCGGGGTCGGCGGGGGCAGATACGCAGTATTTT. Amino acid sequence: CASTSGSAGADTQYF.